This TCR beta chain appears in the sequencing data of a study of control samples from healthy donors and cancer patients. This clone occurred once. This CDR3 is 13 amino acids long. The ends lost 4 bases at V and 10 bases at J; junction bases unmatched: 8. CDR1 and CDR2 from the germline V gene are MNHEY and SMNVEV (reference sequence). TCRdb's copy holds only in-frame clones and misses some; the assay was immunoSEQ multiplex PCR. The table has 150,000 to 190,000 clones, more than 85% seen once. The chain is built from TRBV27 and TRBJ2-7; 9 bases fit TRBD1. Material: blood. The source is a man between 45 and 60 years old in good health. In nucleotides, the CDR3 is TGTGCCAGCAGTTCCGGTTGGACAGGGGTTCAGTACTTC. Translating it yields CASSSGWTGVQYF.